This TCR beta chain comes out of a study of shared T cell receptors in the human thymus. The table lists this clone with a count of one. Sequencing used immunoSEQ multiplex PCR; TCRdb keeps in-frame clones, though not all of them. The sample carries about 730,000 clones, around 85% recorded once. The data also belong to a second study, concerning human thymus T cells. That work contributes: Infants, healthy and Finnish, who were having corrective surgery for congenital heart defects served as donors. The thymus tissue came from resections taken during corrective heart surgery.

Sequencing input: thymocytes. The sequence was obtained from a girl less than two years old with a congenital heart defect.

The CDR3 is CASSSHTPRRHSPLHF. DNA of the CDR3: TGTGCCAGCAGCTCACATACCCCTCGCAGGCATTCACCCCTCCACTTT. V usage is TRBV5-6 and J usage is TRBJ1-6, with D hard to call. Trimming shortened V by 3 bases and J by 8 bases, and 18 bases separated the two germline ends. Germline V gives CDR1 SGHDT, CDR2 YYEEEE. The CDR3 has 16 residues.